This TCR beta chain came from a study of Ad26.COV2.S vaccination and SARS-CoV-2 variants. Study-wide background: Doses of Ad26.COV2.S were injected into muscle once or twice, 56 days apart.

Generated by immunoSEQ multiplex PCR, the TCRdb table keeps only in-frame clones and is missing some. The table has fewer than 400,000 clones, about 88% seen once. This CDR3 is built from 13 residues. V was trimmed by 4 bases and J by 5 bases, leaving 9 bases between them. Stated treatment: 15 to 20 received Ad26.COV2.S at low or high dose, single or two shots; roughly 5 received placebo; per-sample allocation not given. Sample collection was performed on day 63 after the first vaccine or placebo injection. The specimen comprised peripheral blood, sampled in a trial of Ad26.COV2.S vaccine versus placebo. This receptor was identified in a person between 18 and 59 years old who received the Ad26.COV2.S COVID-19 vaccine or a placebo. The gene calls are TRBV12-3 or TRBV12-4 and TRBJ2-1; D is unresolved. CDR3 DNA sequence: TGTGCCAGCAGTTCCAGCCAGGACAATGAGCAGTTCTTC. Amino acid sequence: CASSSSQDNEQFF.